This T cell receptor (beta chain) was sequenced during a study of T-cell memory formation after mild COVID-19. Findings of the study overall: Clones which contracted sat mainly in CM and EM if CD4+, and in EMRA if CD8+.

For this clonotype: The antigen remains unidentified.

Via MiXCR, TCRdb re-called the 5' RACE reads, giving one row per CDR3 protein. Of approximately 150,000 distinct CDR3 sequences in the sample, 15% to 20% were seen once. Germline assignment: CDR1 SGHRS and CDR2 YFSETQ. Losses at the gene ends were 4 bases for V and 5 bases for J; bases not matched to a gene: 12. The CDR3 runs 17 residues. This chain links TRBV5-1 with TRBJ2-3, with 11 nucleotides matching TRBD2. The clonotype originates from an adult woman who had mild COVID-19 (a few samples of this study predate the infection). Cell type and time point are not known. Sequencing used PBMCs or a T cell subset sorted from them (not recorded which). DNA for the CDR3: TGCGCCAGCAGCCATTACAAGACTAGCGGGGTCGGAGATACGCAGTATTTT. Translating it yields CASSHYKTSGVGDTQYF. The whole variable domain, remainder taken from reference TRBV5-1 and TRBJ2-3, is KAGVTQTPRYLIKTRGQQVTLSCSPISGHRSVSWYQQTPGQGLQFLFEYFSETQRNKGNFPGRFSGRQFSNSRSEMNVSTLELGDSALYLCASSHYKTSGVGDTQYFGPGTRLTVL.